This TCR beta chain derives from a study of blood T cells in healthy people across ages. Germline V gives CDR1 SGHRS, CDR2 YFSETQ. The CDR3 spans 15 residues. V lost 9 bases and J 2 bases, leaving 19 bases between the germline ends. A second PCR of 7 to 11 cycles used a sample-barcoded 5' primer and a J-beta primer mix. TCRdb re-called the 5' RACE reads through MiXCR, storing one row per CDR3 protein. The sample lists about 1.1 million distinct CDR3 sequences, 35% to 45% occurring once. The V call is TRBV5-1, the J call TRBJ2-3; the D is unclear. The specimen was blood. The receptor was derived from a man aged 18 to 29 in good health. The CDR3 here is CATTPLPSTTDTQYF. The CDR3 DNA follows: TGCGCCACCACACCCTTGCCAAGCACCACAGATACGCAGTATTTT.